Below, 5 T cell receptor beta chains from the same sample are listed, as sequenced in a study of blood T cells in healthy people across ages. A second PCR, run for roughly 7 to 11 cycles, used a sample-barcoded 5' primer plus a J-beta primer mix. Via MiXCR, TCRdb re-called the 5' RACE reads, giving one row per CDR3 protein. The sample includes about 1.6 million distinct CDR3 sequences, roughly 32% of them seen just once. Sequenced material: blood. The receptors were sampled from a woman under 40 in good health.

This clonotype was recorded a few times. The chain carries TRBV7-8 and TRBJ2-5, with D perhaps TRBD1 or TRBD2 (5 bases each). Between the trimmed V and J ends, which lost 4 bases and 0 bases, there was a span of 9 bases. The CDR3 spans 14 residues. Germline CDR1 reads SGHVS; CDR2 reads FQNEAQ. CDR3 bases: TGTGCCAGCAGCTATAGGGGACACCAAGAGACCCAGTACTTC. This gives the protein CASSYRGHQETQYF.

The chain has TRBV5-1 and TRBJ1-6, with D unclear. The germline gives CDR1 SGHRS, CDR2 YFSETQ. Trimming removed 0 bases from V and 7 bases from J, with 5 bases in between. The CDR3 length is 13 residues. The CDR3 loop reads CASSLALNSPLHF. In nucleotides, the CDR3 is TGCGCCAGCAGCTTGGCCCTAAATTCACCCCTCCACTTT.

This chain uses TRBV6-5 with TRBJ2-1; D is possibly TRBD1 or TRBD2 (5 bases each). The J call may be mistaken, given a closer DNA end match to TRBJ2-7. The length of the CDR3 is 12 residues. Germline V gene lookup returns CDR1 MNHEY and CDR2 SVGAGI. The CDR3 protein is CASRSQDFEQYF. DNA of the CDR3: TGTGCCAGCAGGTCACAGGACTTCGAGCAGTACTTC.

This clonotype was picked up a small number of times. The V gene is TRBV5-8, the J gene TRBJ2-3; 7 nucleotides agree with TRBD1. Germline CDR1 is SGHTS and CDR2 is YDEGEE. The V gene end was trimmed by 4 bases and the J gene end by 6 bases; junction bases not matched to a gene: 14. The CDR3 is 16 residues long. CDR3 DNA sequence: TGTGCCAGCAGCCCCGAGGGCCAGGGGGAGAGGGATACGCAGTATTTT. Amino acids: CASSPEGQGERDTQYF.

This clonotype was counted many times. V gene TRBV20-1 combines with J gene TRBJ2-1; TRBD2 matches at 13 bases. The trim removed 6 bases at V and 6 bases at J, leaving 5 bases unmatched. The CDR3 has 14 residues. CDR1 and CDR2 from the germline V gene are DFQATT and SNEGSKA (reference sequence). The CDR3 DNA follows: TGCAGTGCCACTAGCGGGGGGGCCGGCAATGAGCAGTTCTTC. Protein product: CSATSGGAGNEQFF.